This T cell receptor beta chain was sequenced for a study of blood T cell repertoires in COVID-19. Study information: Sites in the United States, Italy and Spain provided acute and convalescent COVID-19 samples.

How the authors handled the data: How many nucleated cells were present was estimated from reference gene primer amplification. Some clones are missing from TCRdb's copy, which holds only in-frame ones; the method was immunoSEQ multiplex PCR. V and J calls plus clone size are reproduced from that table; the DNA served to infer D and trimming. The sample yields tens of thousands of clones, around 80% seen once. The CDR3 spans 14 residues. Germline V lookup: CDR1 LNHNV, CDR2 YYDKDF (reference sequence). V gave up 6 bases and J gave up 3 bases; unmatched junction bases: 6. This clone was found a few times.

This TCR derives from a man aged 70 or older with acute or convalescent COVID-19. Sequenced sample: peripheral blood. The chain has TRBV15 and TRBJ2-7; 9 nucleotides align to TRBD2. The CDR3: CATSRSGSSYEQYF. The CDR3, as DNA: TGTGCCACCAGTCGTAGCGGGAGTAGCTACGAGCAGTACTTC. The full variable domain, its missing parts supplied by reference TRBV15 and TRBJ2-7, is DAMVIQNPRYQVTQFGKPVTLSCSQTLNHNVMYWYQQKSSQAPKLLFHYYDKDFNNEADTPDNFQSRRPNTSFCFLDIRSPGLGDTAMYLCATSRSGSSYEQYFGPGTRLTVT.